These T cell receptor beta chains were read from a single sample in a study of T cells in Graves' hyperthyroidism and ophthalmopathy. TCRdb used MiXCR to reprocess the multiplex PCR reads, holding one entry per CDR3 protein. The sample has a few hundred thousand distinct CDR3 sequences; approximately 15% are singletons. The sequenced sample consisted of blood. The receptors were sampled from a woman in her thirties or forties with Graves' ophthalmopathy. Each CDR3 is given with its conserved first and last residue. The D gene is left open where the match is weak. Part of the rows lack a size; the others show once, few, many or a class for expanded clones.

v_gene	j_gene	d_gene	abundance	CDR3nt	CDR3aa
TRBV11-2	TRBJ2-7	TRBD1	many	TGTGCCAGCAGCTTAGCCGGGACAGCGTACGAGCAGTACTTC	CASSLAGTAYEQYF
TRBV6-4	TRBJ2-5	.	.	TGTGCCAGCTCCCCGGGACGCAAAGAGGCCCAGTACTTC	CASSPGRKEAQYF
TRBV11-2	TRBJ1-3	TRBD1	few	TGTGCCAGCAGCTTACGACAGGGGTACGGAAACACCATATATTTT	CASSLRQGYGNTIYF
TRBV5-1	TRBJ1-1	.	few	TGCGCCAGCAGCTTCTATGATCGGGACCACACTGAAGCTTTCTTT	CASSFYDRDHTEAFF
TRBV29-1	TRBJ1-6	TRBD1	.	TGCAGCGTTAGTACAGGGGGGTTTAATTCACCCCTCCACTTT	CSVSTGGFNSPLHF
TRBV12-3/TRBV12-4	TRBJ1-2	.	.	TGTGCCAGCAGTCCAGCATTGGGGAAAGGAGAAAGTGGCTACACCTTC	CASSPALGKGESGYTF
TRBV3-1	TRBJ2-1	.	many	TGTGCCAGCAGCCAAGGGCCCGGCGGGTCTGGGCAGTTCTTC	CASSQGPGGSGQFF
TRBV2	TRBJ1-2	.	many	TGTGCCAGCAGTGAAGTCCAGCGCCATGGCTACACCTTC	CASSEVQRHGYTF
TRBV29-1	TRBJ2-1	.	.	TGCAGCGTAGAGGGTGGAAGCTTTACCAATGAGCAGTTCTTC	CSVEGGSFTNEQFF
TRBV6-1	TRBJ1-5	.	many	TGTGCCAGCAGTGAACGGCAGCGGGGAATCCAGCCCCAGCATTTT	CASSERQRGIQPQHF
TRBV7-2	TRBJ2-3	.	many	TGTGCCAGCAGCTTACGGGGTGGGGGACTCTATCCTGATACGCAGTATTTT	CASSLRGGGLYPDTQYF
TRBV6-1	TRBJ2-2	TRBD2	.	TGTGCCAGCAGTGAAGCGCAAAGCGGGGGCACCGGGGAGCTGTTTTTT	CASSEAQSGGTGELFF
TRBV7-6	TRBJ2-3	.	.	TGTGCCAGCAGCCGTGGATGGGGCGGGTCTAGCACAGATACGCAGTATTTT	CASSRGWGGSSTDTQYF
TRBV6-5	TRBJ1-4	TRBD1	many	TGTGCCAGCAGTTACTTCACCGGGACAGGGAGGACTAATGAAAAACTGTTTTTT	CASSYFTGTGRTNEKLFF
TRBV3-1	TRBJ2-3	.	.	TGTGCCAGCAGCCGTTCGGCGAGCGTCACAGATACGCAGTATTTT	CASSRSASVTDTQYF
TRBV3-1	TRBJ1-6	.	few	TGTGCCAGCAGCCAAGTACAGGGTAATTCACCCCTCCACTTT	CASSQVQGNSPLHF
TRBV3-1	TRBJ1-5	.	many	TGTGCCAGCAGCCAAGTGCTGGGCAATCAGCCCCAGCATTTT	CASSQVLGNQPQHF
TRBV20-1	TRBJ2-1	.	.	TGCAGTGCTAGTCGGGAACCGTCCTACAATGAGCAGTTCTTC	CSASREPSYNEQFF
TRBV10-3	TRBJ2-1	TRBD2	.	TGTGCCATCAGTCCCCCACTAGCGGGGGGGCGTAATGAGCAGTTCTTC	CAISPPLAGGRNEQFF
TRBV7-2	TRBJ1-2	.	few	TGTGCCAGCAGCCCGTGGGCCAGCGCCGAGGGAGGCTACACCTTC	CASSPWASAEGGYTF
TRBV20-1	TRBJ2-7	TRBD2	few	TGCAGTGCTAGAGATTTGTTAACTAGCGGGGACTCCTACGAGCAGTACTTC	CSARDLLTSGDSYEQYF
TRBV3-1	TRBJ2-3	TRBD2	many	TGTGCCAGCAGTCCCATTGCGGCTAGCGGGAGGGGGGATACGCAGTATTTT	CASSPIAASGRGDTQYF